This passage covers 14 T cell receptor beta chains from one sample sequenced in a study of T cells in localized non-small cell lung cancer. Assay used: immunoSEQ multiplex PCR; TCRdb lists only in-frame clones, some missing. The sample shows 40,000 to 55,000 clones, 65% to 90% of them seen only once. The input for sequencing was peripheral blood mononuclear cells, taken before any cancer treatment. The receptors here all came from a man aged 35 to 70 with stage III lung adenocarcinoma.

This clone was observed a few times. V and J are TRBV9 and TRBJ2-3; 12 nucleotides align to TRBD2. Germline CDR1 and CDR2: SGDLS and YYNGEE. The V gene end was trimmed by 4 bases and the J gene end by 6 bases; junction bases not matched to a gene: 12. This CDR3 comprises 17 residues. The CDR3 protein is CASSPLPTSGGMDTQYF. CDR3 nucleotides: TGTGCCAGCAGCCCTTTGCCTACTAGCGGGGGGATGGATACGCAGTATTTT.

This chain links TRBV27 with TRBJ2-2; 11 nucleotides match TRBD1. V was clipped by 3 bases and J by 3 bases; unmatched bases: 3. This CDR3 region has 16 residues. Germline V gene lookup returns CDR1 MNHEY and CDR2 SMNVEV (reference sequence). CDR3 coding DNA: TGTGCCAGCAGTTTCCGGACAGGGGGCTACACCGGGGAGCTGTTTTTT. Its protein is CASSFRTGGYTGELFF.

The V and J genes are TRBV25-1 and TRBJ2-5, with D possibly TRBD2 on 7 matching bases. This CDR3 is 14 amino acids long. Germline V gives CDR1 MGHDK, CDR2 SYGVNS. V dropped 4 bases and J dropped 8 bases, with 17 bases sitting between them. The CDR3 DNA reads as TGTGCCAGCAGTGGAGGGGGGGCCATGACAACCCAGTACTTC. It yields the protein CASSGGGAMTTQYF.

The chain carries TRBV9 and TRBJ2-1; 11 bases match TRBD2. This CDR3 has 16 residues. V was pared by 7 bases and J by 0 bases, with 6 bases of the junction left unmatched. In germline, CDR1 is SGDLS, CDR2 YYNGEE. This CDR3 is CASGLSGGASYNEQFF. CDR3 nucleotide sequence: TGTGCCAGCGGCCTTAGCGGGGGGGCCTCCTACAATGAGCAGTTCTTC.

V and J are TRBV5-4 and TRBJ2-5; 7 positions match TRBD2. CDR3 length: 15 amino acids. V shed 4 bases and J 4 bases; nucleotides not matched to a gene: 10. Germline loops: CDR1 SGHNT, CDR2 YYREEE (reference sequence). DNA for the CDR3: TGTGCCAGCAGCATGGGGGGGGGAGAAGGAGAGACCCAGTACTTC. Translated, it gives CASSMGGGEGETQYF.

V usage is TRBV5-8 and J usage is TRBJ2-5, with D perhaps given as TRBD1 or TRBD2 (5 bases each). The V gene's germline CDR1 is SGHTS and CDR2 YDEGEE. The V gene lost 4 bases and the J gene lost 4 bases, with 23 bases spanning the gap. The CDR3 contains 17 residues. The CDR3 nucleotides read TGTGCCAGCAGCCTACGCGTATCATTGGTCGGGACAGAGACCCAGTACTTC. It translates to CASSLRVSLVGTETQYF.

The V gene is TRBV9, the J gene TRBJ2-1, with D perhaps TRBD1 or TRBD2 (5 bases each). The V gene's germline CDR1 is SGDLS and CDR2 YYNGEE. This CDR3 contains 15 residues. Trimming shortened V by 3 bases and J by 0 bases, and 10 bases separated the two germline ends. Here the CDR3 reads CASSARDRSYNEQFF. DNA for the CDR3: TGTGCCAGCAGCGCGAGGGACCGCTCCTACAATGAGCAGTTCTTC.

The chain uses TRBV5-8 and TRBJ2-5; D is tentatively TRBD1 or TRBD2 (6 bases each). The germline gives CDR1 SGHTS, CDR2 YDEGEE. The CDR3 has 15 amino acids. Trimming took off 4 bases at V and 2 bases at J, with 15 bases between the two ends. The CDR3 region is CASSLGGREQETQYF. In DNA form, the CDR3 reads TGTGCCAGCAGCCTGGGGGGCAGGGAGCAAGAGACCCAGTACTTC.

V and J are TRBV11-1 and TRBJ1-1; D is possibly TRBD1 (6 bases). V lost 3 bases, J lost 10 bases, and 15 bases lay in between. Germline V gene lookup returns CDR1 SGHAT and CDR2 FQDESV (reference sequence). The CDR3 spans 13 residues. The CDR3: CASSLGGGPGAFF. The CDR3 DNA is TGTGCCAGCAGCTTGGGAGGGGGGCCCGGAGCTTTCTTT.

CDR3 sequence: CASSYGTAQYNEQFF. Here the CDR3 DNA reads TGTGCCAGCAGCTACGGTACAGCGCAGTACAATGAGCAGTTCTTC. The V call is TRBV6-6, the J call TRBJ2-1; D not resolved. Germline V gene data show CDR1 as MNHNY and CDR2 as SVGAGI (reference sequence). V shed 6 bases and J shed 4 bases, with 16 bases lying between them. This CDR3 region has 15 residues.

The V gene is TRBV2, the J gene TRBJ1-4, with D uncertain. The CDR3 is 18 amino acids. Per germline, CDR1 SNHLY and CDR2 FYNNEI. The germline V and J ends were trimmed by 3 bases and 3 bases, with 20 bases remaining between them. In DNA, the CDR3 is TGTGCCAGCAGTGACCCTCGATACTCGGAGGCTTCTAATGAAAAACTGTTTTTT. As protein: CASSDPRYSEASNEKLFF.

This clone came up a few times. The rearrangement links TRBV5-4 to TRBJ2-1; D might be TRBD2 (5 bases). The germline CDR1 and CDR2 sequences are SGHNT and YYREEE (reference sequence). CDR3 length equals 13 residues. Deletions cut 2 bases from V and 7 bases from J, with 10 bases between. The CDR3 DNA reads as TGTGCCAGCAGCTTAGCCCCGGGGAATGAGCAGTTCTTC. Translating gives CASSLAPGNEQFF.

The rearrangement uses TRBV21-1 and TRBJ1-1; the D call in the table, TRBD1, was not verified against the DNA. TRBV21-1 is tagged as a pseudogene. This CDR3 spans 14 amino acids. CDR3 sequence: CASSKGTVSTEAFF. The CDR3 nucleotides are TGTGCCAGCAGCAAAGGGACAGTTTCCACTGAAGCTTTCTTT.

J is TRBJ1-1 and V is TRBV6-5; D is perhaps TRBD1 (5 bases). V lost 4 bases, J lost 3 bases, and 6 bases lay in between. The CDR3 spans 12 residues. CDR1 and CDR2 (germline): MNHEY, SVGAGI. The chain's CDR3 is CASSWGDTEAFF. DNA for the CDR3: TGTGCCAGCAGTTGGGGGGACACTGAAGCTTTCTTT.